The 10 T cell receptor beta chains below were found in one sample sequenced in a study of shared clonotypes between healthy human individuals. TCRdb's copy holds only in-frame clones and misses some; the assay was immunoSEQ multiplex PCR. The sample holds 2,100,000 or so clones, 90% to 97% seen once. Sequencing was done on a sample of naive CD4+ T cells sorted from blood. Regarding subset: CD45RA+ positively selected. These TCRs come from a man aged 18-30 years in good health.

This chain joins TRBV19 and TRBJ2-2; no reliable D call. The CDR3 extends over 14 amino acids. Germline CDR1 reads LNHDA; CDR2 reads SQIVND (reference sequence). With 3 bases removed from V and 1 base from J, the gap between germline ends came to 6 bases. For the CDR3, the DNA is TGTGCCAGTAGTATGACCGGGAACACCGGGGAGCTGTTTTTT. Protein product: CASSMTGNTGELFF. The complete variable domain, with remaining parts taken from reference TRBV19 and TRBJ2-2, reads DGGITQSPKYLFRKEGQNVTLSCEQNLNHDAMYWYRQDPGQGLRLIYYSQIVNDFQKGDIAEGYSVSREKKESFPLTVTSAQKNPTAFYLCASSMTGNTGELFFGEGSRLTVL.

The chain joins TRBV30 to TRBJ1-1, with 8 positions matching TRBD1. The CDR3 extends over 13 amino acids. The germline CDR1 and CDR2 sequences are GTSNPN and SVGIG (reference sequence). V shed 2 bases and J 9 bases; nucleotides not matched to a gene: 8. The CDR3 protein is CAWSQGGQDQAFF. CDR3 bases: TGTGCCTGGAGTCAAGGGGGACAGGACCAAGCTTTCTTT.

This clone was seen just once. The chain joins TRBV30 to TRBJ2-5; 12 bases agree with TRBD2. CDR3 length: 13 amino acids. V lost 3 bases, J lost 6 bases, and 2 bases stayed unmatched. Germline CDR1 is GTSNPN and CDR2 is SVGIG (reference sequence). CDR3 in amino acids: CAWRLAGGQTQYF. CDR3 DNA: TGTGCCTGGAGACTAGCGGGGGGTCAGACCCAGTACTTC.

This chain connects TRBV28 to TRBJ2-5, with D possibly being TRBD2 (5 bases). V was pared by 4 bases and J by 1 base, with 13 bases between. Germline values: CDR1 MDHEN, CDR2 SYDVKM. The CDR3 totals 15 residues. As DNA, the CDR3 is TGTGCCAGCAGTTCAATGGGTAGCGCCCAAGAGACCCAGTACTTC. Encoded protein: CASSSMGSAQETQYF.

The chain joins TRBV5-1 to TRBJ2-2; D may be TRBD2 (6 bases). The CDR3 totals 17 residues. CDR1 and CDR2 from the germline V gene are SGHRS and YFSETQ. Between the trimmed V and J ends, which lost 0 bases and 1 base, there was a span of 13 bases. The CDR3 nucleotides are TGCGCCAGCAGCTTGGCGCGGGACTCCTTGAACACCGGGGAGCTGTTTTTT. Translated, it gives CASSLARDSLNTGELFF.

The chain employs TRBV10-3 and TRBJ1-4; TRBD1 matches at 10 bases. CDR3 length: 15 amino acids. Germline CDR1 reads ENHRY; CDR2 reads SYGVKD. The trim removed 7 bases at V and 5 bases at J, leaving 7 bases unmatched. The CDR3: CAIKKGTGENEKLFF. CDR3 coding DNA: TGTGCCATCAAGAAAGGGACAGGGGAGAATGAAAAACTGTTTTTT.

The chain employs TRBV7-6 and TRBJ1-4, with D perhaps matching TRBD1 (6 bases). The germline CDR1 and CDR2 sequences are SGHVS and FNYEAQ. CDR3 length: 15 residues. V was cut by 5 bases and J by 5 bases, with 15 bases left in between. The CDR3 protein is CASSPAGAKNEKLFF. The CDR3 nucleotides read TGTGCCAGCAGCCCCGCGGGGGCTAAGAATGAAAAACTGTTTTTT.

V and J are TRBV5-5 and TRBJ1-4; 11 positions agree with TRBD1. V shed 4 bases, J shed 6 bases, and the junction held 5 bases outside the gene matches. The germline gives CDR1 SGHKS, CDR2 YYEKEE (reference sequence). CDR3 length: 15 residues. CDR3 sequence reads: CASSAGTGGYEKLFF. The CDR3, as DNA: TGTGCCAGCAGCGCCGGGACAGGGGGTTATGAAAAACTGTTTTTT.

CDR3: CASSSKGGASQPQHF. In DNA form, the CDR3 reads TGTGCCAGCAGCTCAAAGGGGGGGGCGAGTCAGCCCCAGCATTTT. This chain joins TRBV6-5 and TRBJ1-5; perhaps TRBD1 as D (6 bases). The CDR3 sequence is 15 residues long. Germline V gene sequence: CDR1 MNHEY, CDR2 SVGAGI. The ends were cut back, 6 bases at V and 6 bases at J, with 18 bases in the middle.

The CDR3 coding sequence is TGTGCCAGCCAGCGGGAGGGGAACACCGGGGAGCTGTTTTTT. Protein: CASQREGNTGELFF. This chain joins TRBV2 and TRBJ2-2; 10 nucleotides align to TRBD2. This CDR3 contains 14 residues. Germline V gene lookup returns CDR1 SNHLY and CDR2 FYNNEI. V gave up 8 bases and J gave up 1 base; unmatched junction bases: 1.